One sample yielded the 26 T cell receptor beta chains listed below, sequenced in a study of vaccination effects on CD4 cells after COVID-19. Culture lasted roughly 9 days before CD4+ T cell isolation. The repertoire was sequenced with immunoSEQ multiplex PCR; TCRdb's copy has only in-frame clones and lacks some. The table records about 47,000 clones, about 75% of them present only once. No antigen is known for these receptors. The specimen was CD4+ T cells from PBMCs cultured without peptide, collected before COVID-19 vaccination. These receptors came from a human donor who had a prior SARS-CoV-2 infection.

This clone was observed a few times. V gene TRBV4-2 combines with J gene TRBJ2-2; D might be TRBD2 (5 bases). In germline, CDR1 is LGHNA, CDR2 YNFKEQ. Trimming took 8 bases from V and 7 from J, leaving 20 bases between them. The CDR3 loop spans 15 amino acids. DNA for the CDR3: TGTGCCAGCCGTCGAGACACGCTAGGGAGCGGGGAGCTGTTTTTT. Protein: CASRRDTLGSGELFF.

The rearrangement uses TRBV9 and TRBJ1-3; the D is unclear. The CDR3 length is 14 residues. Germline V gene data show CDR1 as SGDLS and CDR2 as YYNGEE. V was pared by 0 bases and J by 4 bases, with 8 bases between. The CDR3 DNA sequence: TGTGCCAGCAGCGTAGGTCTGGGCGGAAACACCATATATTTT. As protein: CASSVGLGGNTIYF.

The V and J genes are TRBV20-1 and TRBJ1-1; 7 nucleotides line up with TRBD1. After removal of 3 bases from V and 4 bases from J, the junction contained 11 bases not matched to a gene. The CDR3 has 15 residues. The germline CDR1 and CDR2 sequences are DFQATT and SNEGSKA (reference sequence). CDR3 DNA: TGCAGTGCTAGTAAGTCAGGGGGATTAGGCACTGAAGCTTTCTTT. Translated, it gives CSASKSGGLGTEAFF.

In DNA, the CDR3 is TGTGCCAGCAGCTCCTTTCGACAGGGGAATCAGCCCCAGCATTTT. Protein: CASSSFRQGNQPQHF. The chain recombines TRBV5-6 with TRBJ1-5, with TRBD1 identical over 8 bases. The CDR3 contains 15 residues. Losses at the gene ends were 3 bases for V and 4 bases for J; bases not matched to a gene: 6. The germline V gene has CDR1 SGHDT and CDR2 YYEEEE.

The count of this clone is one. In DNA form, the CDR3 reads TGTGCCAGCCAAACAGGGGGAAGCACCGGGGAGCTGTTTTTT. Its protein is CASQTGGSTGELFF. The chain links TRBV18 to TRBJ2-2; 8 bases are a match to TRBD1. The J segment lost 4 bases and the V segment lost 8 bases, leaving 6 bases of the junction unmatched. The CDR3 totals 14 residues. The V gene's germline CDR1 is KGHSH and CDR2 LQKENI.

The chain links TRBV30 to TRBJ1-3, with 8 bases fitting TRBD1. The V and J ends lost 7 bases and 8 bases, in that order; junction bases with no gene match: 7. Looked up from germline, CDR1 is GTSNPN and CDR2 is SVGIG (reference sequence). This CDR3 is 12 amino acids long. CDR3 loop: CAFTGGTHTIYF. Here the CDR3 DNA reads TGTGCCTTCACAGGGGGGACTCACACCATATATTTT.

V is TRBV10-1 and J is TRBJ2-3, with D possibly being TRBD1 or TRBD2 (6 bases each). In germline, CDR1 is WNHNN, CDR2 SYGVQD (reference sequence). CDR3 length equals 21 residues. Trimming stripped 7 bases from V and 4 bases from J, with 36 bases between. CDR3 DNA: TGCGCCAGCACCCACCCACCTACTCGGGGGCCCTTTAAGGTCGCCCCAGATACGCAGTATTTT. Encoded protein: CASTHPPTRGPFKVAPDTQYF.

This clone was counted many times. The V call is TRBV5-4, the J call TRBJ2-6; no firm D call. Germline-derived CDR1 and CDR2 are SGHNT and YYREEE (reference sequence). The CDR3 contains 16 residues. V lost 1 base, J lost 0 bases, and 8 bases lay in between. The CDR3 region is CASSLLIGSGANVLTF. The CDR3, as DNA: TGTGCCAGCAGCTTGTTAATCGGCTCTGGGGCCAACGTCCTGACTTTC.

The chain joins TRBV7-2 to TRBJ1-6; D gene unclear. Germline V CDR1 and CDR2: SGHTA, FQGNSA. Trimming removed 5 bases at V and 1 base at J, with 12 bases between. This CDR3 is built from 16 residues. Here the CDR3 DNA reads TGTGCCAGCAGCCAAGGACTGGGGTCCTATAATTCACCCCTCCACTTT. The encoded protein is CASSQGLGSYNSPLHF.

This CDR3 is CASSIRIGGAYEQYF. The DNA of the CDR3 is TGTGCCAGTAGTATTCGGATCGGGGGGGCCTACGAGCAGTACTTC. V gene TRBV19 combines with J gene TRBJ2-7; 8 nucleotides align to TRBD2. The CDR3 has 15 residues. Germline V lookup: CDR1 LNHDA, CDR2 SQIVND (reference sequence). The ends lost 3 bases at V and 2 bases at J; junction bases unmatched: 6.

V usage is TRBV3-1 (or the pseudogene TRBV3-2) and J usage is TRBJ2-1; the match to TRBD2 covers 12 bases. The length of the CDR3 is 15 residues. V dropped 3 bases and J dropped 4; count of bases not matched to a gene: 1. Germline V gives CDR1 LGHDT, CDR2 YNNKEL (reference sequence). Here the CDR3 DNA reads TGTGCCAGCAGCCAGGGACTAGCGGGTTACAATGAGCAGTTCTTC. Translated, it gives CASSQGLAGYNEQFF.

The CDR3 DNA follows: TGTGCCAGCGCGGGGGCGCGCAGGGGAATTTCACCCCTCCACTTT. Translation: CASAGARRGISPLHF. This chain connects TRBV2 to TRBJ1-6; TRBD1 is a possible D gene (6 bases). Per germline, CDR1 SNHLY and CDR2 FYNNEI. This CDR3 is 15 amino acids long. Trimming removed 8 bases at V and 9 bases at J, with 20 bases between.

The chain uses TRBV29-1 and TRBJ1-1; D not resolved. The V end lost 3 bases, the J end lost 4 bases, and 9 bases lay between the germline ends. The CDR3 covers 12 residues. Germline loops: CDR1 SQVTM, CDR2 ANQGSEA. Here the CDR3 reads CSVDGKGTEAFF. The CDR3 nucleotides read TGCAGCGTTGATGGGAAGGGCACTGAAGCTTTCTTT.

The DNA for the CDR3 is TGTGCCAGCTCACCGGGACAGGCCAATCAGCCCCAGCATTTT. Its protein is CASSPGQANQPQHF. The V and J genes are TRBV18 and TRBJ1-5, with 8 bases lining up with TRBD1. CDR3 length equals 14 residues. J was trimmed by 3 bases and V by 3 bases; bases with no gene match: 1. Germline V CDR1 and CDR2: KGHSH, LQKENI.

This chain links TRBV27 with TRBJ1-5; 11 bases match TRBD1. Germline trimming cut 2 bases from V and 0 bases from J; bases unmatched to any gene: 3. Germline CDR1 reads MNHEY; CDR2 reads SMNVEV (reference sequence). This CDR3 has 17 amino acids. The CDR3 DNA reads TGTGCCAGCAGTTTAAGGGGACAGGGGGATAGCAATCAGCCCCAGCATTTT. It is translated as CASSLRGQGDSNQPQHF.

The V and J genes are TRBV7-9 and TRBJ2-1; tentatively, D is TRBD2 (7 bases). Trimming pared 6 bases from V and 5 bases from J, leaving 14 bases between. This CDR3 is built from 14 residues. Looked up from germline, CDR1 is SEHNR and CDR2 is FQNEAQ (reference sequence). CDR3 in amino acids: CASRPKGGNNEQFF. The CDR3 bases are TGTGCCAGCAGACCGAAGGGGGGGAACAATGAGCAGTTCTTC.

The CDR3 DNA reads TGCAGTGCTAGTAGGCGGGGGGGATACACCGGGGAGCTGTTTTTT. Translation gives CSASRRGGYTGELFF. This chain links TRBV20-1 with TRBJ2-2; the match to TRBD2 covers 9 bases. This CDR3 spans 15 amino acids. V shed 3 bases, J shed 3 bases, and the junction held 5 bases outside the gene matches. The germline V gene has CDR1 DFQATT and CDR2 SNEGSKA (reference sequence).

A single count supports this clone. The chain uses TRBV7-3 and TRBJ2-1, with 7 bases lining up with TRBD2. The CDR3 is 14 residues long. In germline, CDR1 is SGHTA, CDR2 FQGTGA. After removal of 5 bases from V and 5 bases from J, the junction contained 6 bases not matched to a gene. The CDR3, as DNA: TGTGCCAGCAGCCTACTCGGGGGGAACAATGAGCAGTTCTTC. This translates into CASSLLGGNNEQFF.

This chain connects TRBV3-1 (or the pseudogene TRBV3-2) to TRBJ2-7; perhaps TRBD1 as D (5 bases). V lost 1 base and J lost 0, with 10 bases in between. The germline CDR1 and CDR2 sequences are LGHDT and YNNKEL (reference sequence). This CDR3 has 15 residues. The CDR3, as DNA: TGTGCCAGCAGCCAAGGACAGCAGAGCTCCTACGAGCAGTACTTC. Residues: CASSQGQQSSYEQYF.

The rearrangement links TRBV11-2 to TRBJ1-4; 8 nucleotides align to TRBD1. The CDR3 runs 15 residues. Trimming took 5 bases from V and 8 from J; bases not matched to a gene: 10. Germline-derived CDR1 and CDR2 are SGHAT and FQNNGV. Here the CDR3 reads CASSANRGRGEKLFF. For the CDR3, the DNA is TGTGCCAGCAGCGCAAACAGGGGGAGGGGGGAAAAACTGTTTTTT.

The chain uses TRBV9 and TRBJ2-7; TRBD2 matches 11 bases. V was clipped by 2 bases and J by 7 bases; unmatched bases: 5. CDR3 size: 14 residues. In germline, CDR1 is SGDLS, CDR2 YYNGEE. Here the CDR3 reads CASSVTSGISEQYF. DNA for the CDR3: TGTGCCAGCAGCGTGACTAGCGGGATAAGTGAGCAGTACTTC.

V gene TRBV5-8 combines with J gene TRBJ2-2; D ambiguous. The CDR3 has 14 amino acids. V was clipped by 0 bases and J by 3 bases, with 6 bases between them. CDR1 SGHTS and CDR2 YDEGEE come from the germline V gene. DNA of the CDR3: TGTGCCAGCAGCTTGGTACAGTACACCGGGGAGCTGTTTTTT. Its protein is CASSLVQYTGELFF. The full variable domain, its missing parts supplied by reference TRBV5-8 and TRBJ2-2, is EAGVTQSPTHLIKTRGQQATLRCSPISGHTSVYWYQQALGLGLQFLLWYDEGEERNRGNFPPRFSGRQFPNYSSELNVNALELEDSALYLCASSLVQYTGELFFGEGSRLTVL.

The V gene is TRBV5-1, the J gene TRBJ2-3; D is ambiguous. This CDR3 spans 17 amino acids. Germline V lookup: CDR1 SGHRS, CDR2 YFSETQ. V gave up 4 bases and J gave up 3 bases, with 21 bases separating them. The CDR3 region is CASSTLLPAGWTDTQYF. Written as DNA, the CDR3 is TGCGCCAGCAGCACTCTTTTACCAGCAGGTTGGACAGATACGCAGTATTTT.

The chain employs TRBV18 and TRBJ2-7; 8 nucleotides agree with TRBD2. Germline CDR1 KGHSH, CDR2 LQKENI. There are 12 residues in the CDR3. J lost 6 bases, V lost 4 bases, and 2 bases had no gene match. Here the CDR3 DNA reads TGTGCCAGCTCACAACGGGGGGGCGAGCAGTACTTC. The encoded protein is CASSQRGGEQYF.

The chain is built from TRBV18 and TRBJ2-2, with 9 bases fitting TRBD1. This CDR3 region has 17 residues. CDR1 KGHSH and CDR2 LQKENI come from the germline V gene. V shed 1 base, J shed 0 bases, and the junction held 3 bases outside the gene matches. This CDR3 reads CASSPLTGGSNTGELFF. CDR3 nucleotide sequence: TGTGCCAGCTCACCACTGACAGGGGGGTCGAACACCGGGGAGCTGTTTTTT. Looking up the rest from reference TRBV18 and TRBJ2-2 gives the full variable domain: NAGVMQNPRHLVRRRGQEARLRCSPMKGHSHVYWYRQLPEEGLKFMVYLQKENIIDESGMPKERFSAEFPKEGPSILRIQQVVRGDSAAYFCASSPLTGGSNTGELFFGEGSRLTVL.

V usage is TRBV5-4 and J usage is TRBJ2-7; 11 bases map to TRBD1. The CDR3 covers 14 residues. The V gene's germline CDR1 is SGHNT and CDR2 YYREEE (reference sequence). The V and J ends lost 4 bases and 4 bases, in that order; junction bases with no gene match: 4. CDR3 DNA sequence: TGTGCCAGCAGCGTGGACAGGGGGCCTTACGAGCAGTACTTC. Translated: CASSVDRGPYEQYF. Complete variable domain (other parts from reference TRBV5-4 and TRBJ2-7): ETGVTQSPTHLIKTRGQQVTLRCSSQSGHNTVSWYQQALGQGPQFIFQYYREEENGRGNFPPRFSGLQFPNYSSELNVNALELDDSALYLCASSVDRGPYEQYFGPGTRLTVT.